The 18 T cell receptor beta chains below come from one sample, sequenced in a study of T-cell reconstitution after alpha-beta-depleted transplantation in children. Unique molecular identifiers were used to barcode this TCRbeta library. TCRdb re-analysed the PCR reads in MiXCR, keeping a single row per CDR3 protein. The sample consists of 150,000 to 250,000 distinct CDR3 sequences, 14% to 15% of them appearing once. Sequences were derived from PBMCs from the stem cell graft donor, sampled from the stem cell graft. These receptors originate from a human donor who donated a stem cell graft to a child with acute lymphoblastic leukemia.

The chain uses TRBV5-1 and TRBJ1-2; 7 bases map to TRBD1. Germline V gene data show CDR1 as SGHRS and CDR2 as YFSETQ. This CDR3 region has 15 residues. V shed 3 bases and J 4 bases; nucleotides not matched to a gene: 9. CDR3 loop: CASSSSGTDLYGYTF. The CDR3 DNA reads as TGCGCCAGCAGCTCCTCCGGGACAGACCTCTATGGCTACACCTTC.

Ten or more counts support this clonotype. V gene TRBV11-2 combines with J gene TRBJ2-7, with 9 positions matching TRBD2. After removal of 4 bases from V and 7 bases from J, the junction contained 11 bases not matched to a gene. Germline CDR1 is SGHAT and CDR2 is FQNNGV. This CDR3 has 15 residues. Here the CDR3 reads CASSYFSGSTGEQYF. The CDR3 nucleotides read TGTGCCAGCAGCTATTTTAGCGGGAGCACTGGGGAGCAGTACTTC.

This clonotype has a count of ten or more. The chain is built from TRBV13 and TRBJ1-4; maybe TRBD1 (6 bases). The germline gives CDR1 PRHDT, CDR2 FYEKMQ (reference sequence). Trimming shortened V by 0 bases and J by 7 bases, and 12 bases separated the two germline ends. CDR3 length: 15 residues. The CDR3 region has the DNA TGTGCCAGCAGCTTAGGCCAGGGGCGACGTGAAAAACTGTTTTTT. This codes for CASSLGQGRREKLFF.

This clonotype was observed many times. V is TRBV12-3 or TRBV12-4 and J is TRBJ1-5, with D unresolved. The CDR3 is 14 residues long. V was trimmed by 6 bases and J by 2 bases, leaving 11 bases between them. In DNA form, the CDR3 reads TGTGCCAGCAGCCCGAGGGAGGGCAATCAGCCCCAGCATTTT. It encodes CASSPREGNQPQHF.

This clonotype occurred a few times. V is TRBV10-3 and J is TRBJ2-7; TRBD1 is a possible D gene (6 bases). The length of the CDR3 is 16 residues. Germline CDR1 reads ENHRY; CDR2 reads SYGVKD. V gave up 6 bases and J gave up 7 bases, with 25 bases separating them. In nucleotides, the CDR3 is TGTGCCATCAGGAGGACAGAGAGGGGGAAGTTAGGTGAGCAGTACTTC. Residues: CAIRRTERGKLGEQYF.

This clonotype was seen many times. CDR3 in amino acids: CASSLAGHQPQHF. In nucleotides, the CDR3 is TGCGCCAGCAGCTTAGCAGGGCATCAGCCCCAGCATTTT. The chain links TRBV5-1 to TRBJ1-5; maybe TRBD1 (5 bases). The CDR3 runs 13 residues. V was shortened by 2 bases and J by 5 bases, with 8 bases between the two germline ends. Germline-derived CDR1 and CDR2 are SGHRS and YFSETQ.

This clonotype showed up many times. The genes are TRBV7-2 and TRBJ2-7; D uncertain. The germline V gene has CDR1 SGHTA and CDR2 FQGNSA. The V end was cut by 0 bases, the J end by 0 bases, with 6 bases between. This CDR3 region has 14 residues. CDR3 nucleotides: TGTGCCAGCAGCTTAGCCGTCAGCTCCTACGAGCAGTACTTC. This codes for CASSLAVSSYEQYF.

This clonotype was detected ten times or more. The chain combines TRBV7-9 with TRBJ2-1; D may be TRBD2 (5 bases). Germline V gene sequence: CDR1 SEHNR, CDR2 FQNEAQ (reference sequence). CDR3 length: 14 residues. V lost 5 bases and J 1 base, leaving 9 bases between the germline ends. This chain's CDR3 is CASSPGGSYNEQFF. The DNA of the CDR3 is TGTGCCAGCAGCCCAGGCGGGTCCTACAATGAGCAGTTCTTC.

This clonotype came up many times. The chain couples TRBV20-1 to TRBJ2-1, with D perhaps assigned TRBD1 or TRBD2 (6 bases each). V shed 6 bases and J shed 5 bases, with 17 bases lying between them. The CDR3 consists of 14 residues. CDR1 is DFQATT and CDR2 is SNEGSKA in the germline V gene (reference sequence). For the CDR3, the DNA is TGCAGTGCCAGTCTCGGGGGCATGAACAATGAGCAGTTCTTC. The encoded protein is CSASLGGMNNEQFF.

A remark on this clonotype: The junction differs from germline at one of its ends, possibly a read error. The CDR3, as DNA: TGTGCCAGCAGCTTGGGGGGTACCGGGGAGGTGTTTTTT. Translated, it gives CASSLGGTGEVFF. The chain is built from TRBV5-5 and TRBJ2-2, with D possibly being TRBD2 (6 bases). The CDR3 loop spans 13 amino acids. Germline CDR1 SGHKS, CDR2 YYEKEE (reference sequence).

In its sample, this clonotype was seen many times. The chain couples TRBV28 to TRBJ2-7; 7 nucleotides match TRBD1. The CDR3 runs 15 residues. Looked up from germline, CDR1 is MDHEN and CDR2 is SYDVKM. V was clipped by 4 bases and J by 4 bases; unmatched bases: 10. The chain's CDR3 is CASSSRPGQRYEQYF. The CDR3 DNA reads TGTGCCAGCAGTTCTAGGCCGGGACAGAGATACGAGCAGTACTTC. Full variable domain (missing parts from reference TRBV28 and TRBJ2-7): DVKVTQSSRYLVKRTGEKVFLECVQDMDHENMFWYRQDPGLGLRLIYFSYDVKMKEKGDIPEGYSVSREKKERFSLILESASTNQTSMYLCASSSRPGQRYEQYFGPGTRLTVT.

Comment on this clonotype: This likely comes from a read error, as the CDR3 has no conserved phenylalanine or tryptophan at its end. V is TRBV20-1 and J is TRBJ2-3, with 14 positions matching TRBD2. CDR1 is DFQATT, CDR2 SNEGSKA, per germline (reference sequence). The CDR3 is made up of 19 amino acids. The CDR3 reads CSAKPGTSGSIWGADTQYL. Written as DNA, the CDR3 is TGCAGTGCGAAACCCGGGACTAGCGGGAGTATCTGGGGGGCAGACACGCAGTATTTG.

Comments on this clonotype: Since a much larger clone is just one base distant, this may be a read error. The gene calls are TRBV5-1 and TRBJ2-1; D call uncertain. The germline gives CDR1 SGHRS, CDR2 YFSETQ. V gave up 6 bases and J gave up 2 bases, with 12 bases separating them. The CDR3 runs 14 residues. CDR3 loop: CASTARGAYNEQFF. In nucleotides, the CDR3 is TGCGCCAGCACCGCCCGTGGGGCCTACAATGAGCAGTTCTTC. The variable domain in full, with the rest retrieved from reference TRBV5-1 and TRBJ2-1, is KAGVTQTPRYLIKTRGQQVTLSCSPISGHRSVSWYQQTPGQGLQFLFEYFSETQRNKGNFPGRFSGRQFSNSRSEMNVSTLELGDSALYLCASTARGAYNEQFFGPGTRLTVL.

In its sample, this clonotype was seen many times. The genes are TRBV29-1 and TRBJ1-1, with TRBD1 identical over 7 bases. This CDR3 region has 13 residues. V lost 3 bases to trimming and J lost 3 bases; unmatched junction nucleotides: 4. Per germline, CDR1 SQVTM and CDR2 ANQGSEA. CDR3 amino acids: CSVERGPYTEAFF. Written as DNA, the CDR3 is TGCAGCGTTGAGAGGGGGCCCTACACTGAAGCTTTCTTT. Full variable domain (missing parts from reference TRBV29-1 and TRBJ1-1): SAVISQKPSRDICQRGTSLTIQCQVDSQVTMMFWYRQQPGQSLTLIATANQGSEATYESGFVIDKFPISRPNLTFSTLTVSNMSPEDSSIYLCSVERGPYTEAFFGQGTRLTVV.

Details on this clonotype: This clone may be a read error of a much larger clone one base away. Here the CDR3 reads CVSSPQVGIRSSYEQYF. The CDR3 DNA follows: TGTGTCAGCAGCCCCCAGGTGGGGATTCGGTCCTCCTACGAGCAGTACTTC. The V call is TRBV11-3, the J call TRBJ2-7, with D uncertain. The CDR3 totals 17 residues. Looked up from germline, CDR1 is SGHNT and CDR2 is YENEEA.

This chain links TRBV7-9 with TRBJ1-1; 10 nucleotides align to TRBD1. Germline CDR1 and CDR2: SEHNR and FQNEAQ (reference sequence). The CDR3 totals 16 residues. V shed 5 bases, J shed 3 bases, and the junction held 9 bases outside the gene matches. The CDR3 region has the DNA TGTGCCAGCAGCCAGGGGACAGGGGATTATGACACTGAAGCTTTCTTT. This gives the protein CASSQGTGDYDTEAFF. The whole variable domain, remainder taken from reference TRBV7-9 and TRBJ1-1, is DTGVSQNPRHKITKRGQNVTFRCDPISEHNRLYWYRQTLGQGPEFLTYFQNEAQLEKSRLLSDRFSAERPKGSFSTLEIQRTEQGDSAMYLCASSQGTGDYDTEAFFGQGTRLTVV.

This clonotype was recorded many times. The rearrangement joins TRBV5-1 to TRBJ2-6, with 13 bases identical to TRBD2. J gave up 0 bases and V 4 bases, and 4 bases lay outside the gene matches. This CDR3 region has 18 residues. Germline values: CDR1 SGHRS, CDR2 YFSETQ. CDR3 nucleotide sequence: TGCGCCAGCAGCAGGGGACTAGCGGGACCCTCTGGGGCCAACGTCCTGACTTTC. This translates into CASSRGLAGPSGANVLTF.

This clonotype was counted ten times or more. The chain recombines TRBV28 with TRBJ2-2; no clear D gene. V lost 1 base, J lost 8 bases, and 11 bases lay in between. Germline V gene data show CDR1 as MDHEN and CDR2 as SYDVKM. The CDR3 extends over 14 amino acids. The DNA of the CDR3 is TGTGCCAGCAGTTTATCGGCCCCCGGGGGGGAGCTGTTTTTT. This sequence encodes CASSLSAPGGELFF.